This T cell receptor beta chain was documented in a study of Ad26.COV2.S vaccination and SARS-CoV-2 variants. Looking at the study overall: Each vaccinee took Ad26.COV2.S intramuscularly, once or twice 56 days apart.

Notes on this clone: Its antigen is unidentified.

From germline, CDR1 is SGHTS and CDR2 YDEGEE. The length of the CDR3 is 13 residues. Between the trimmed V and J ends, which lost 4 bases and 7 bases, there was a span of 14 bases. Measured with immunoSEQ multiplex PCR; TCRdb has only the in-frame clones, and not every one. The table shows more than 300,000 clones, with around 85% occurring only once. Study outcomes and limitations: Vaccine recipients showed a spike-specific TCR breadth that was higher than in placebo recipients.

The treatment is: about 20 received Ad26.COV2.S at low or high dose, single or two shots; about 5 received placebo; per-sample allocation not given. The samples were gathered on day 63 after the first injection of vaccine or placebo. The shot given was an Ad26 vector that makes Wuhan-strain SARS-CoV-2 spike. V and J are TRBV5-8 and TRBJ1-1, with D possibly TRBD1 on 6 matching bases. The source of this sequence is a person aged 18-65 years who received the Ad26.COV2.S COVID-19 vaccine or a placebo. The material sequenced was peripheral blood, taken in a trial of Ad26.COV2.S vaccine versus placebo. The CDR3 DNA reads as TGTGCCAGCAGCCAAGCTCGGACAGTTGAAGCTTTCTTT. Its translation: CASSQARTVEAFF.